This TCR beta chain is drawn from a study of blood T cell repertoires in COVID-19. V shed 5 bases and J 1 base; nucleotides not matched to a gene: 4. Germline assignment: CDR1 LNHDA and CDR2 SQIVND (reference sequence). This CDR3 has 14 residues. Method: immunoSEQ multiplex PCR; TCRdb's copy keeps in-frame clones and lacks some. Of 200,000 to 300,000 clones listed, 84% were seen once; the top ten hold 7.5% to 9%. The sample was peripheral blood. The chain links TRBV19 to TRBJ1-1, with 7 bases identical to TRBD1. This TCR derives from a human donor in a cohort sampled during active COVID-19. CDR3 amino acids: CASSAGTANTEAFF. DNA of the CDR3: TGTGCCAGTAGTGCGGGGACAGCGAACACTGAAGCTTTCTTT.